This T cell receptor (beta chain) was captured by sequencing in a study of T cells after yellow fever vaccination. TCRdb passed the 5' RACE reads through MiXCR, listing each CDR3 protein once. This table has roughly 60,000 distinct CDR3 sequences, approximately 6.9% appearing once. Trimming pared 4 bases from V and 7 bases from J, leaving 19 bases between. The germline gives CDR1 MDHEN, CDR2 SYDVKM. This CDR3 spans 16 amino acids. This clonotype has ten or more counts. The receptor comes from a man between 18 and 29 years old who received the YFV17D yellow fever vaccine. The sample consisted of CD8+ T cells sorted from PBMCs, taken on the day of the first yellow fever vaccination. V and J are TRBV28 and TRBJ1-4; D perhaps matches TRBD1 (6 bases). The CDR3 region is CASSSPRRGGPEKLFF. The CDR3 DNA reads TGTGCCAGCAGTTCCCCCCGGAGGGGGGGCCCTGAAAAACTGTTTTTT.